These T cell receptor beta chains were read from a single sample in a study of blood T cell repertoires in COVID-19. Sequencing was performed with immunoSEQ multiplex PCR; in TCRdb, only in-frame clones are kept and a portion is missing. The sample carries 230,000 or so clones, about 86% recorded once. Sequencing used PBMCs or T cells enriched from blood (not recorded which). The receptors were sampled from a man aged 50-60 years who had recovered from COVID-19. Each CDR3 is given with its conserved first and last residue. D genes are given only for firm matches. Clone sizes are given selectively: once, few, many, or a class where the clone is expanded.

v_call,j_call,d_call,clone_size,cdr3_aa,cdr3_nt
TRBV12-3/TRBV12-4,TRBJ1-1,.,.,CASAMGGSTEAFF,TGTGCCAGCGCTATGGGCGGGAGCACTGAAGCTTTCTTT
TRBV11-3,TRBJ2-5,TRBD1,few,CASVGTGEETQYF,TGTGCCAGCGTCGGGACAGGGGAAGAGACCCAGTACTTC
TRBV18,TRBJ2-2,TRBD1,.,CASSADRGAELFF,TGTGCCAGCTCAGCTGACAGGGGCGCGGAGCTGTTTTTT
TRBV5-1,TRBJ2-7,.,.,CASSDFQGYEQYF,TGCGCCAGCAGCGATTTTCAGGGCTACGAGCAGTACTTC
TRBV3-1/TRBV3-2,TRBJ1-1,.,.,CASSQDVQVEAFF,TGTGCCAGCAGCCAAGATGTACAGGTTGAAGCTTTCTTT
TRBV7-6,TRBJ1-6,.,.,CASGNVRSPLHF,TGTGCCAGCGGTAATGTTCGGTCACCCCTCCACTTT
TRBV2,TRBJ1-2,.,.,CASRELSSARGTF,TGTGCCAGCAGGGAACTGAGTTCCGCCCGAGGCACCTTC
TRBV6-4,TRBJ2-1,TRBD1,few,CASSPGTGGPTYNEQFF,TGTGCCAGCAGTCCCGGGACAGGGGGACCAACCTACAATGAGCAGTTCTTC
TRBV15,TRBJ1-4,TRBD1,.,CATSRGTGNEKLFF,TGTGCCACCAGCAGAGGGACAGGGAATGAAAAACTGTTTTTT
TRBV13,TRBJ2-5,.,.,CASSLRTAQETQYF,TGTGCCAGCAGCTTACGGACAGCCCAAGAGACCCAGTACTTC
TRBV7-2,TRBJ2-5,.,.,CASSFYSRETQYF,TGTGCCAGCAGCTTCTACTCAAGAGAGACCCAGTACTTC
TRBV2,TRBJ2-6,.,.,CASNYRDAGANVLTF,TGTGCCAGCAATTACAGGGACGCTGGGGCCAACGTCCTGACTTTC
TRBV19,TRBJ2-7,.,.,CASSIRESYEQYF,TGTGCCAGTAGTATTAGAGAATCCTACGAGCAGTACTTC
TRBV28,TRBJ2-7,TRBD1,.,CASRPGLTGVRGQQYF,TGTGCCAGCAGGCCTGGACTCACAGGGGTAAGGGGGCAGCAGTACTTC
TRBV14,TRBJ2-1,TRBD1,.,CASSSGTASLSRFF,TGTGCCAGCAGCTCTGGGACAGCCAGCCTCAGTCGGTTCTTC
TRBV5-6,TRBJ2-3,TRBD2,once,CASIQSGSGRGSDTQYF,TGTGCCAGCATCCAGAGTGGTAGCGGGAGAGGATCAGATACGCAGTATTTT
TRBV18,TRBJ2-7,.,.,CASSPPRGGEQYF,TGTGCCAGCTCCCCGCCGCGAGGGGGCGAGCAGTACTTC
TRBV4-1,TRBJ2-3,.,.,CASSLISTGTDTQYF,TGCGCCAGCAGCCTCATATCCACAGGCACAGATACGCAGTATTTT
TRBV19,TRBJ1-3,TRBD1,.,CASSPLGGTGATGNTIYF,TGTGCCAGTAGTCCTCTCGGCGGGACAGGGGCGACTGGAAACACCATATATTTT
TRBV11-3,TRBJ2-5,.,.,CASSLGLNQETQYF,TGTGCCAGCAGCTTGGGACTTAACCAAGAGACCCAGTACTTC
TRBV7-2,TRBJ1-1,TRBD1,.,CASRKTVGTANTEAFF,TGTGCCAGCAGAAAAACCGTAGGGACAGCAAACACTGAAGCTTTCTTT
TRBV6-5,TRBJ1-1,.,.,CASSYTVNTEAFF,TGTGCCAGCAGTTACACGGTGAACACTGAAGCTTTCTTT
TRBV19,TRBJ1-5,.,once,CASSTYSYSNQPQHF,TGTGCCAGTAGTACGTACAGTTATAGCAATCAGCCCCAGCATTTT
TRBV5-1,TRBJ1-4,.,.,CASSFGSATNEKLFF,TGCGCCAGCAGCTTCGGGTCCGCAACTAATGAAAAACTGTTTTTT
TRBV29-1,TRBJ2-3,.,.,CSAWRDTQYF,TGCAGCGCCTGGAGAGATACGCAGTATTTT
TRBV19,TRBJ1-5,.,.,CASSKVFPLPSNQPQHF,TGTGCCAGTAGTAAGGTTTTCCCACTACCAAGTAATCAGCCCCAGCATTTT
TRBV3-1/TRBV3-2,TRBJ1-4,.,.,CASSAAGEKLFF,TGTGCCAGTAGTGCGGCGGGCGAAAAACTGTTTTTT
TRBV10-1,TRBJ1-3,.,.,CASSEGGWDTIYF,TGCGCCAGCAGTGAGGGCGGCTGGGACACCATATATTTT
TRBV7-3,TRBJ2-3,.,.,CASSLPGADTQYF,TGTGCCAGCAGCCTCCCGGGGGCAGATACGCAGTATTTT
TRBV10-3,TRBJ1-3,TRBD1,.,CAIGRGQDTIYF,TGTGCCATCGGCAGGGGGCAGGACACCATATATTTT
TRBV28,TRBJ2-1,TRBD1,.,CASSSGGTGALGEQFF,TGTGCCAGCAGCTCTGGGGGGACAGGGGCACTCGGTGAGCAGTTCTTC
TRBV2,TRBJ2-5,TRBD2,.,CASSGWDYRREETQYF,TGTGCCAGCAGTGGGTGGGACTATCGCCGGGAAGAGACCCAGTACTTC
TRBV6-5,TRBJ1-3,TRBD1,.,CASSYSRQGSGNTIYF,TGTGCCAGCAGTTACTCGAGACAGGGGAGTGGAAACACCATATATTTT
TRBV7-3,TRBJ1-4,.,.,CASSQTGLANEKLFF,TGTGCCAGCAGCCAGACAGGTTTAGCTAATGAAAAACTGTTTTTT
TRBV4-1,TRBJ2-5,.,.,CASSQAVKSSGTQYF,TGCGCCAGCAGCCAAGCGGTCAAGTCTAGTGGGACCCAGTACTTC
TRBV3-1/TRBV3-2,TRBJ1-5,.,.,CASADSLYSNQPQHF,TGTGCCAGCGCGGACAGCCTATATAGCAATCAGCCCCAGCATTTT
TRBV28,TRBJ1-4,TRBD1,once,CASSLGQGVRGEKLFF,TGTGCCAGCAGTTTAGGACAGGGGGTTCGCGGGGAAAAACTGTTTTTT
TRBV18,TRBJ2-1,.,.,CASSLQSQNNEQFF,TGTGCCAGCTCACTCCAATCCCAAAATAATGAGCAGTTCTTC
TRBV10-2,TRBJ1-6,.,.,CASSEGSGLGSPLHF,TGCGCCAGCAGTGAAGGGTCAGGGCTTGGATCACCCCTCCACTTT
TRBV13,TRBJ1-3,.,.,CASSPRGLGGSGNTIYF,TGTGCCAGCAGCCCCCGGGGGTTGGGGGGCTCTGGAAACACCATATATTTT
TRBV7-7,TRBJ2-3,.,.,CASSLDGTSTDTQYF,TGTGCTAGCAGCTTAGATGGGACTAGCACAGATACGCAGTATTTT
TRBV14,TRBJ2-5,TRBD1,.,CASSRQGQGWGQETQYF,TGTGCCAGCAGCCGGCAGGGACAGGGGTGGGGACAAGAGACCCAGTACTTC
TRBV4-3,TRBJ1-4,TRBD1,few,CASSHSGQLLEKLFF,TGCGCCAGCAGCCACTCGGGACAGCTTCTTGAAAAACTGTTTTTT
TRBV24-1,TRBJ2-5,TRBD2,many,CATQLAGGETQYF,TGTGCCACGCAACTAGCGGGGGGAGAGACCCAGTACTTC